The T cell receptor (beta chain) described here comes from a study of regulatory T cells in long-lasting Graves disease. Time point of the sample: newly diagnosed GD, antithyroid drugs for less than 3 months. The TCR library was made from RNA extracted from PBMCs. Construction of the TCR beta libraries employed iRepertoire HTBI primers in conjunction with Arm-PCR of CDR3 regions. TCRdb reprocessed the multiplex PCR reads with MiXCR, giving one entry per CDR3 protein. The sample has some 450,000 distinct CDR3 sequences, over 15% seen once. The CDR3 runs to 13 residues. Germline assignment: CDR1 SGHNT and CDR2 YENEEA. V lost 4 bases, J lost 4 bases, and 3 bases stayed unmatched. This sample was shared with a second study, whose subject was T cells in Graves' hyperthyroidism and ophthalmopathy.

The material sequenced was peripheral blood mononuclear cells (PBMCs), taken at new diagnosis, from a patient treated with antithyroid drugs. The TCR sequence derives from a woman younger than 45 with Graves disease. The rearrangement links TRBV11-3 to TRBJ2-5; 7 bases are shared with TRBD1. CDR3 coding DNA: TGTGCCAGCAGCTCCTACAGGGGAGAGACCCAGTACTTC. Its translation is CASSSYRGETQYF.